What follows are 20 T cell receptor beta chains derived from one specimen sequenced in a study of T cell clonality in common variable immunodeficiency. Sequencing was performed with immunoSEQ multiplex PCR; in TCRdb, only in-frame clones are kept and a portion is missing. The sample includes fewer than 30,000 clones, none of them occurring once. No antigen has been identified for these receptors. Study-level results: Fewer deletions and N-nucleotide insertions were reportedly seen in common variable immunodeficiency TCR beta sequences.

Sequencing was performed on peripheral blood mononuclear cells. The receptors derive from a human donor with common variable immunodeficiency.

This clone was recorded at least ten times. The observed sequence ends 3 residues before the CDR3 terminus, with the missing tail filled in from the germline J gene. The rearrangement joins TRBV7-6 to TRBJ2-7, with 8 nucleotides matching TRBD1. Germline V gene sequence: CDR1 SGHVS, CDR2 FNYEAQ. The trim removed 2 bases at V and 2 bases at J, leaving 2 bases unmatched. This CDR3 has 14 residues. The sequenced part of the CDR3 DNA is TGTGCCAGCAGCTTAAACAGGGGGGCCTACGAG. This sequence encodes CASSLNRGAYE. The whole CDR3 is CASSLNRGAYEQYF.

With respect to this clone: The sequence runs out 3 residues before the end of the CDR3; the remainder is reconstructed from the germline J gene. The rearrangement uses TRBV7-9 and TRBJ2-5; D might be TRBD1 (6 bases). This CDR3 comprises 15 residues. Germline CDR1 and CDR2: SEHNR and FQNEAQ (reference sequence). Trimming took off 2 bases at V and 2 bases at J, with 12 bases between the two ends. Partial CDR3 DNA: TGTGCCAGCAGCTTAAGCCTCGGACAGCAAGAGACC. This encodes CASSLSLGQQET. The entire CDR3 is CASSLSLGQQETQYF.

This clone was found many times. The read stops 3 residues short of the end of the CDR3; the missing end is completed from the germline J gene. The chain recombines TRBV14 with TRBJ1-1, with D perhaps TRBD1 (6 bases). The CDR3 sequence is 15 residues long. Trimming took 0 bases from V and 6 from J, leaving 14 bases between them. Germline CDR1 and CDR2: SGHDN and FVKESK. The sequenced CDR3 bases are TGTGCCAGCAGCCAAGAGACAGGCCCTATGGCTGAA. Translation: CASSQETGPMAE. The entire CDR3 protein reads CASSQETGPMAEAFF.

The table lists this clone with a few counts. The part of the CDR3 DNA that was read is TGTGCCAGTAGTATTGGGGGCCGGTACAATGAG. Residues: CASSIGGRYNE. From start to end, the CDR3 is CASSIGGRYNEQFF. The gene calls are TRBV19 and TRBJ2-1; tentatively, D is TRBD1 (6 bases). The CDR3 end falls 3 residues outside the read, so it is completed with the germline J gene. This CDR3 spans 14 amino acids. Between the trimmed V and J ends, which lost 3 bases and 4 bases, there was a span of 10 bases. CDR1 and CDR2 (germline): LNHDA, SQIVND (reference sequence).

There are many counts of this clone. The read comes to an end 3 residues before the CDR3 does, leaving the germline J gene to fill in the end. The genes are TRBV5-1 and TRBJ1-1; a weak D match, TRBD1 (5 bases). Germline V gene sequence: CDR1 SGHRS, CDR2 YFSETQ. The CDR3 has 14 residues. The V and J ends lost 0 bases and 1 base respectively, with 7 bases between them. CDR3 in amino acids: CASSLVQANTEAFF. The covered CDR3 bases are TGCGCCAGCAGCTTGGTACAGGCGAACACTGAA.

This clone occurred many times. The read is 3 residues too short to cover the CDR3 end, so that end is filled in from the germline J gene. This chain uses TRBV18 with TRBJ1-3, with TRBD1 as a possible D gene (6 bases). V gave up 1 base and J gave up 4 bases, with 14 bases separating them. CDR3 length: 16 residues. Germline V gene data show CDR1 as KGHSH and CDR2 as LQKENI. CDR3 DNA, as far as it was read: TGTGCCAGCTCACCACTAGTCGACGGGACAGGAAACACC. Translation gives CASSPLVDGTGNT. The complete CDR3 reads CASSPLVDGTGNTIYF.

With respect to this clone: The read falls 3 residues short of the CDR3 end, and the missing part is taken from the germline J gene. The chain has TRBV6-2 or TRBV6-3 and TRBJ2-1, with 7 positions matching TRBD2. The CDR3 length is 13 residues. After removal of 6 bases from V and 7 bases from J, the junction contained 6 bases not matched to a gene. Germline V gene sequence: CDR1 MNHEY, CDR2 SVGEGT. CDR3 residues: CASSPGGGNEQFF. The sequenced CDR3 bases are TGTGCCAGCAGCCCTGGGGGGGGGAATGAG.

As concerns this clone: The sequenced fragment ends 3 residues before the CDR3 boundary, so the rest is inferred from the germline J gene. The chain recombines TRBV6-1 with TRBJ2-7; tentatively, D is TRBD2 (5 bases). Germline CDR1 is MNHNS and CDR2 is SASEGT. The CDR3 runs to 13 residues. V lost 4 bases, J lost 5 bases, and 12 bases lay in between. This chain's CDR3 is CASSVEGRDEQYF. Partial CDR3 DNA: TGTGCCAGCAGTGTAGAAGGGCGGGACGAG.

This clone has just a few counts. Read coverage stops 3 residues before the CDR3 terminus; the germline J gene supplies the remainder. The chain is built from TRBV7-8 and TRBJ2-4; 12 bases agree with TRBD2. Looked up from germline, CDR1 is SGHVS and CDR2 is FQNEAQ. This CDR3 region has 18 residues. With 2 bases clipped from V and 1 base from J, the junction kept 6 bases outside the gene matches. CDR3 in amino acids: CASSLLAGGLLAKNIQYF. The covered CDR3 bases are TGTGCCAGCAGCTTACTAGCGGGGGGGCTTCTTGCCAAAAACATT.

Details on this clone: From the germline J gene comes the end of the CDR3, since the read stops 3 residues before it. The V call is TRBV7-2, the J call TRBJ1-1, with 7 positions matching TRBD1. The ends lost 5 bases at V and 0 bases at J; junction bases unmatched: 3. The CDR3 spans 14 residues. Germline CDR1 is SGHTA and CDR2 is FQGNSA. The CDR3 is CASSVGQMNTEAFF. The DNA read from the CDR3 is TGTGCCAGCAGCGTGGGACAGATGAACACTGAA.

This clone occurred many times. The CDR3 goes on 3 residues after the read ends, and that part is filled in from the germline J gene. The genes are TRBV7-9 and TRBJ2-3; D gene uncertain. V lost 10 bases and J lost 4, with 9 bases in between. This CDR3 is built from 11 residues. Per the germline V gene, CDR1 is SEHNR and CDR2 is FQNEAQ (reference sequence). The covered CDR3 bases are TGTGCCATCTACTTAGCAGATACG. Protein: CAIYLADT. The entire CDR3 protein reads CAIYLADTQYF.

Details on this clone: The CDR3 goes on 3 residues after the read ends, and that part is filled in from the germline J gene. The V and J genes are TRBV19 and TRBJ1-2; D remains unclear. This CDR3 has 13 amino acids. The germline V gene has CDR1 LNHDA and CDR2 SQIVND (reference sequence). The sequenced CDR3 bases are TGTGCCAGTACTATGGATCGGGGTGGAGGC. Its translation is CASTMDRGGG. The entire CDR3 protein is CASTMDRGGGYTF.

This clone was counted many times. The DNA read from the CDR3 is TGCAGTGCTAAAGGACAGCTCAGCTCCTACGAG. This codes for CSAKGQLSSYE. The full-length CDR3 reads as CSAKGQLSSYEQYF. The V gene is TRBV20-1, the J gene TRBJ2-7, with D possibly TRBD1 on 6 matching bases. The read is 3 residues too short to cover the CDR3 end, so that end is filled in from the germline J gene. CDR3 size: 14 residues. Germline V gene lookup returns CDR1 DFQATT and CDR2 SNEGSKA (reference sequence). Trimming took 4 bases from V and 0 from J, leaving 13 bases between them.

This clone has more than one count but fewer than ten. The CDR3 DNA, read in part, is TGTGCCAGCAAACCGGACAGGGGAAATGAAAAA. It yields the protein CASKPDRGNEK. Given in full, the CDR3 is CASKPDRGNEKLFF. This chain joins TRBV2 and TRBJ1-4, with TRBD1 matching over 9 bases. The CDR3 end is not reached by the read, which stops 3 residues before it; the germline J gene fills it in. The CDR3 covers 14 residues. CDR1 and CDR2 from the germline V gene are SNHLY and FYNNEI. The ends lost 7 bases at V and 5 bases at J; junction bases unmatched: 5.

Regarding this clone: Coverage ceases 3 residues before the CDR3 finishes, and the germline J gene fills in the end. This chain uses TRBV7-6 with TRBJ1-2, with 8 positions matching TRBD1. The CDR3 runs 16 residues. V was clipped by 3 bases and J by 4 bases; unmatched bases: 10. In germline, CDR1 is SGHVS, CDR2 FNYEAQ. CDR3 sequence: CASSFTTGQGGYGYTF. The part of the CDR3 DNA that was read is TGTGCCAGCAGCTTTACCACCGGACAGGGTGGCTATGGC.

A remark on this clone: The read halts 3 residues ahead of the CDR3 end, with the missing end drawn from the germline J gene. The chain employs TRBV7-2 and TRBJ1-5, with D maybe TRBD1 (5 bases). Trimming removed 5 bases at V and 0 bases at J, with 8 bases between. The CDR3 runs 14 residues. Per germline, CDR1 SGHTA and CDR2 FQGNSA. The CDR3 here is CASSRGVSNQPQHF. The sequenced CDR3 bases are TGTGCCAGCAGCCGAGGGGTTAGCAATCAGCCC.

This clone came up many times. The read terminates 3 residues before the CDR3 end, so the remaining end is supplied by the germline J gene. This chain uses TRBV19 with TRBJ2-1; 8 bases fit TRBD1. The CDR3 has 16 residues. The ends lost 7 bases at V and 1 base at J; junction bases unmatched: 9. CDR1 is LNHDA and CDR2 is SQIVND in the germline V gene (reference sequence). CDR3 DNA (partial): TGTGCCAGTACCCCAGGACAGGGAAGATCCTACAATGAG. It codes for CASTPGQGRSYNE. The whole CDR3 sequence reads CASTPGQGRSYNEQFF.

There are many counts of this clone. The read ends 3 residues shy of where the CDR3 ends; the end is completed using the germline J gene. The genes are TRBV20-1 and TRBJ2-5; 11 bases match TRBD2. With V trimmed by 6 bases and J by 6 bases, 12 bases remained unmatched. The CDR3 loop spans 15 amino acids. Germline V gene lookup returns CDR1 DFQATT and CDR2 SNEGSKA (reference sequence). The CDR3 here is CSAPSSGGPKKTQYF. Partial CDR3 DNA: TGCAGTGCGCCCTCTAGCGGGGGGCCCAAAAAGACC.

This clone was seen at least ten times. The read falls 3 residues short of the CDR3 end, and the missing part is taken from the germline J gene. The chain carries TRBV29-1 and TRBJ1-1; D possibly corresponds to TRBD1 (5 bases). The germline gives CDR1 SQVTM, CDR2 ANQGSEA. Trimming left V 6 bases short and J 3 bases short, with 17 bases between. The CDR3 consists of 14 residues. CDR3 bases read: TGCAGCGTGCGCCGGGGGATGAGGTACACTGAA. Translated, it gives CSVRRGMRYTE. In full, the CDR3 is CSVRRGMRYTEAFF.

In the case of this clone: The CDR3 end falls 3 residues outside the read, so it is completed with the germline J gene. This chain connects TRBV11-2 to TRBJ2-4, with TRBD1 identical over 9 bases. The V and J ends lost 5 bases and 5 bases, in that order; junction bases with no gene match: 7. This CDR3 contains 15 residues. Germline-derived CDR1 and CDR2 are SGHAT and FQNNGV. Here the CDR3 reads CASSSNRGPQNIQYF. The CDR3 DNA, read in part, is TGTGCCAGCAGCAGTAACAGGGGGCCCCAAAACATT.